Listed below are T cell receptor beta chains from one sample, sequenced in a study of multiple sclerosis patients with progressive multifocal leukoencephalopathy. Some clones are missing from TCRdb's copy, which holds only in-frame ones; the method was immunoSEQ multiplex PCR. The sample lists tens of thousands of clones, just under 90% occurring once. The starting material was PBMCs, obtained from a patient treated with natalizumab. Source of these receptors: a human donor with multiple sclerosis. CDR3s include the opening cysteine and the closing phenylalanine or tryptophan. The D gene is left open where the match is weak. A row's size may be missing; if present it is once, few, many or a size class.

j_gene | abundance | d_gene | v_gene | CDR3aa | CDR3nt
TRBJ2-7 | NA | TRBD2 | TRBV5-1 | CASSRGLAGVLIPHEQYF | TGCGCCAGCAGCCGGGGACTAGCGGGAGTTCTAATTCCCCACGAGCAGTACTTC
TRBJ1-2 | NA | NA | TRBV5-1 | CASSFEGVRGYTF | TGCGCCAGCAGCTTTGAGGGGGTTCGTGGCTACACCTTC
TRBJ2-2 | NA | NA | TRBV7-8 | CVSSLVGQYTGELFF | TGTGTCAGCAGCTTAGTGGGACAATACACCGGGGAGCTGTTTTTT
TRBJ1-1 | NA | NA | TRBV6-1 | CASSEGTLQVYTEAFF | TGTGCCAGCAGTGAAGGTACGTTACAGGTTTACACTGAAGCTTTCTTT
TRBJ2-3 | NA | NA | TRBV4-1 | CASSQAEDTQYF | TGCGCCAGCAGCCAAGCGGAGGATACGCAGTATTTT
TRBJ1-5 | once | NA | TRBV6-5 | CASSYSLGYNQPQHF | TGTGCCAGCAGTTACTCGCTAGGGTACAATCAGCCCCAGCATTTT
TRBJ1-2 | NA | NA | TRBV7-8 | CASSPRQVSRGYTF | TGTGCCAGCAGCCCCCGACAGGTTTCGCGTGGCTACACCTTC
TRBJ1-2 | NA | NA | TRBV7-2 | CASSRDPSWYGYTF | TGTGCCAGCAGCCGGGACCCCTCTTGGTATGGCTACACCTTC
TRBJ1-1 | NA | NA | TRBV9 | CASSVTANTEAFF | TGTGCCAGCAGCGTAACGGCGAACACTGAAGCTTTCTTT
TRBJ2-2 | few | TRBD1 | TRBV5-1 | CASSLIAGQGATGELFF | TGCGCCAGCAGCTTGATTGCGGGACAGGGGGCCACCGGGGAGCTGTTTTTT
TRBJ1-4 | once | NA | TRBV6-1 | CASSVVATNEKLFF | TGTGCCAGCAGCGTGGTTGCAACTAATGAAAAACTGTTTTTT
TRBJ2-7 | once | NA | TRBV5-4 | CASSLSVAKGSEQYF | TGTGCCAGCAGCTTGTCGGTAGCGAAAGGGAGCGAGCAGTACTTC
TRBJ2-1 | NA | TRBD2 | TRBV28 | CASSLMREKQFF | TGTGCCAGCAGTTTAATGCGGGAGAAGCAGTTCTTC
TRBJ2-1 | NA | TRBD2 | TRBV7-6 | CASSLGTSGTVNEQFF | TGTGCCAGCAGCTTGGGGACTAGCGGGACCGTCAATGAGCAGTTCTTC
TRBJ1-1 | NA | TRBD1 | TRBV6-5 | CASSPGGGRAFF | TGTGCCAGCAGTCCAGGGGGGGGGCGAGCTTTCTTT
TRBJ2-1 | NA | NA | TRBV5-4 | CASSRDFNEQFF | TGTGCCAGCAGCCGGGACTTCAATGAGCAGTTCTTC
TRBJ1-1 | NA | NA | TRBV11-3 | CASSLRFRQINTEAFF | TGTGCCAGCAGCTTAAGGTTTCGGCAGATTAACACTGAAGCTTTCTTT
TRBJ1-2 | NA | NA | TRBV11-2 | CASSLGRGVPLYGYTF | TGTGCCAGCAGCTTAGGACGTGGGGTCCCTCTCTATGGCTACACCTTC